This T cell receptor beta chain emerged from a study of T cells in Graves' hyperthyroidism and ophthalmopathy. Points from the study as a whole: In the blood, most expanded thyroid clonotypes above 0.001 appeared as well.

This CDR3 has 17 amino acids. Germline trimming cut 4 bases from V and 0 bases from J; bases unmatched to any gene: 6. Ophthalmopathy in the patients scored at least 3 on Clinical Activity Score and at least 4 on NOSPECS grade, lasting under 3 months. The PBMCs studied were ones that came from about 10 ml fresh peripheral blood. This clonotype was seen more than once but under ten times. Its antigen is unidentified. TCR beta CDR3 regions were amplified from RNA transcripts. Primed by the HTBI set, a first-round RT-PCR was run on the TCR CDR3. One entry per CDR3 protein, called by TCRdb with MiXCR from the multiplex PCR reads. The data show hundreds of thousands of distinct CDR3 sequences, roughly 20% seen once.

Input material: blood. The V call is TRBV12-3 or TRBV12-4, the J call TRBJ2-5; 12 bases map to TRBD2. The origin of this receptor is a man in his thirties or forties with Graves' ophthalmopathy. The chain's CDR3 is CASSSTSGGPYQETQYF. The CDR3, as DNA: TGTGCCAGCAGTTCGACTAGCGGGGGACCGTACCAAGAGACCCAGTACTTC.